This is a list of T cell receptor beta chains from one sample in a study of T-cell memory formation after mild COVID-19. TCRdb re-derived calls from the 5' RACE reads in MiXCR, one entry per CDR3 protein. The table lists 580,000 or so distinct CDR3 sequences, 15% to 20% of them singletons. Sequences were obtained from PBMCs or a T cell subset sorted from them (not recorded which). Receptors were obtained from an adult woman who had mild COVID-19 (a few samples of this study predate the infection). Cell type and time point are not known. Each CDR3 is given with its conserved first and last residue. A D gene is named only where the DNA matches it firmly. Size is stated for part of the rows, as once, few or many counts, or as a class when the clone is expanded.

CDR3aa: CASSHEDGTGYGYTF; CDR3nt: TGTGCCAGCAGCCACGAAGATGGGACAGGCTATGGCTACACCTTC; d_gene: TRBD1; j_gene: TRBJ1-2; abundance: few; v_gene: TRBV4-2
CDR3aa: CASSPSSGHVGTEAFF; CDR3nt: TGTGCCAGCTCACCTTCTTCGGGACACGTGGGGACTGAAGCTTTCTTT; d_gene: -; j_gene: TRBJ1-1; abundance: -; v_gene: TRBV18
CDR3aa: CASSTGAYTEAFF; CDR3nt: TGTGCCAGCTCAACAGGGGCCTACACTGAAGCTTTCTTT; d_gene: TRBD1; j_gene: TRBJ1-1; abundance: -; v_gene: TRBV18
CDR3aa: CASSLGTGANTEAFF; CDR3nt: TGTGCCAGCAGCTTAGGGACAGGTGCGAACACTGAAGCTTTCTTT; d_gene: TRBD1; j_gene: TRBJ1-1; abundance: few; v_gene: TRBV7-6
CDR3aa: CATSDSMGYEQFF; CDR3nt: TGTGCCACCAGTGATTCCATGGGCTATGAGCAGTTCTTC; d_gene: -; j_gene: TRBJ2-1; abundance: few; v_gene: TRBV24-1
CDR3aa: CASSGITSGTYNEQFF; CDR3nt: TGTGCCAGCAGCGGCATTACTAGCGGGACGTACAATGAGCAGTTCTTC; d_gene: TRBD2; j_gene: TRBJ2-1; abundance: few; v_gene: TRBV5-5
CDR3aa: CASSQDRIRDEAFF; CDR3nt: TGTGCCAGCAGCCAAGATAGGATCCGGGATGAAGCTTTCTTT; d_gene: -; j_gene: TRBJ1-1; abundance: -; v_gene: TRBV3-1
CDR3aa: CASSVEQGEGSPLHF; CDR3nt: TGTGCCAGCAGCGTAGAACAAGGGGAGGGTTCACCCCTCCACTTT; d_gene: -; j_gene: TRBJ1-6; abundance: -; v_gene: TRBV9
CDR3aa: CASSASGGWNTDTQYF; CDR3nt: TGTGCCAGCAGTGCTAGCGGGGGGTGGAACACAGATACGCAGTATTTT; d_gene: TRBD2; j_gene: TRBJ2-3; abundance: -; v_gene: TRBV6-2/TRBV6-3
CDR3aa: CSARVGRGPNYGYTF; CDR3nt: TGCAGTGCTAGAGTCGGCAGGGGGCCGAACTATGGCTACACCTTC; d_gene: TRBD1; j_gene: TRBJ1-2; abundance: few; v_gene: TRBV20-1
CDR3aa: CSAGGQPNTEAFF; CDR3nt: TGCAGTGCCGGAGGGCAGCCGAACACTGAAGCTTTCTTT; d_gene: -; j_gene: TRBJ1-1; abundance: -; v_gene: TRBV20-1
CDR3aa: CASSFPGTDSSLGSYNEQFF; CDR3nt: TGTGCCAGCAGCTTCCCCGGAACAGACTCATCCCTGGGGTCCTACAATGAGCAGTTCTTC; d_gene: -; j_gene: TRBJ2-1; abundance: few; v_gene: TRBV7-9
CDR3aa: CASSSMRESVDEQFF; CDR3nt: TGTGCCAGCAGCTCAATGCGGGAGTCGGTAGATGAGCAGTTCTTC; d_gene: TRBD2; j_gene: TRBJ2-1; abundance: few; v_gene: TRBV7-9
CDR3aa: CASSDRTLGPAFF; CDR3nt: TGTGCCAGCAGCGACCGGACCCTCGGGCCAGCTTTCTTT; d_gene: -; j_gene: TRBJ1-1; abundance: -; v_gene: TRBV6-5
CDR3aa: CASSHLPPSGSYNEQFF; CDR3nt: TGTGCCAGCAGCCACCTTCCCCCTAGCGGGAGCTACAATGAGCAGTTCTTC; d_gene: TRBD2; j_gene: TRBJ2-1; abundance: -; v_gene: TRBV11-3
CDR3aa: CASSGRTGGTDTQYF; CDR3nt: TGTGCCAGCAGCGGAAGGACAGGGGGCACAGATACGCAGTATTTT; d_gene: TRBD1; j_gene: TRBJ2-3; abundance: few; v_gene: TRBV7-2
CDR3aa: CASSTGTDDTDTQYF; CDR3nt: TGTGCCAGCAGCACCGGGACCGACGACACAGATACGCAGTATTTT; d_gene: -; j_gene: TRBJ2-3; abundance: -; v_gene: TRBV5-4
CDR3aa: CASSLAPARSTGELFF; CDR3nt: TGTGCCAGCAGTTTAGCCCCAGCACGGAGCACCGGGGAGCTGTTTTTT; d_gene: -; j_gene: TRBJ2-2; abundance: -; v_gene: TRBV12-3/TRBV12-4
CDR3aa: CAWSMGTGDYEQYF; CDR3nt: TGTGCCTGGAGTATGGGCACAGGGGATTACGAGCAGTACTTC; d_gene: TRBD1; j_gene: TRBJ2-7; abundance: -; v_gene: TRBV30
CDR3aa: CAISPGLAGGHNEQFF; CDR3nt: TGTGCCATCAGCCCCGGACTAGCGGGGGGCCACAATGAGCAGTTCTTC; d_gene: TRBD2; j_gene: TRBJ2-1; abundance: many; v_gene: TRBV10-3
CDR3aa: CASTLGTEQYF; CDR3nt: TGTGCCAGCACTTTAGGTACCGAGCAGTACTTC; d_gene: -; j_gene: TRBJ2-7; abundance: few; v_gene: TRBV12-3/TRBV12-4
CDR3aa: CASSQDKGGGDTQYF; CDR3nt: TGCGCCAGCAGCCAAGATAAGGGGGGGGGAGATACGCAGTATTTT; d_gene: -; j_gene: TRBJ2-3; abundance: few; v_gene: TRBV4-1
CDR3aa: CASSQVPGGYGYTF; CDR3nt: TGCGCCAGCAGCCAAGTTCCGGGGGGGTATGGCTACACCTTC; d_gene: -; j_gene: TRBJ1-2; abundance: few; v_gene: TRBV4-3
CDR3aa: CASSFAREAREAFF; CDR3nt: TGTGCCAGCAGCTTCGCCAGGGAGGCGCGAGAAGCTTTCTTT; d_gene: -; j_gene: TRBJ1-1; abundance: -; v_gene: TRBV7-8
CDR3aa: CSARDQVLAGGPSEVYEQYF; CDR3nt: TGCAGTGCTAGAGATCAGGTGCTAGCGGGAGGGCCTTCAGAGGTATACGAGCAGTACTTC; d_gene: TRBD2; j_gene: TRBJ2-7; abundance: few; v_gene: TRBV20-1
CDR3aa: CSVCDRPSSYEQYF; CDR3nt: TGCAGCGTTTGTGACAGGCCCTCCTCCTACGAGCAGTACTTC; d_gene: -; j_gene: TRBJ2-7; abundance: few; v_gene: TRBV29-1
CDR3aa: CASSQDGGSSYEQYF; CDR3nt: TGTGCCAGCAGCCAAGACGGGGGGAGCTCCTACGAGCAGTACTTC; d_gene: TRBD2; j_gene: TRBJ2-7; abundance: -; v_gene: TRBV3-1
CDR3aa: CASSIQAKNYGYTF; CDR3nt: TGTGCCAGTAGTATCCAGGCGAAGAACTATGGCTACACCTTC; d_gene: -; j_gene: TRBJ1-2; abundance: -; v_gene: TRBV19
CDR3aa: CASSLLGQGASEKLFF; CDR3nt: TGTGCCAGCAGCTTATTGGGACAGGGGGCAAGTGAAAAACTGTTTTTT; d_gene: TRBD1; j_gene: TRBJ1-4; abundance: few; v_gene: TRBV7-9
CDR3aa: CASSPGQPRDYGYTF; CDR3nt: TGCGCCAGCAGCCCCGGACAGCCACGGGACTATGGCTACACCTTC; d_gene: -; j_gene: TRBJ1-2; abundance: few; v_gene: TRBV5-1
CDR3aa: CASSLSVWGAVDEQYF; CDR3nt: TGTGCCAGCAGTTTAAGTGTGTGGGGGGCCGTGGACGAGCAGTACTTC; d_gene: -; j_gene: TRBJ2-7; abundance: few; v_gene: TRBV12-3/TRBV12-4
CDR3aa: CASSTDRGAPEQYF; CDR3nt: TGTGCCAGCTCAACGGACAGGGGGGCCCCCGAGCAGTACTTC; d_gene: TRBD1; j_gene: TRBJ2-7; abundance: few; v_gene: TRBV18
CDR3aa: CASSLPGSSSYEQYF; CDR3nt: TGTGCCAGCAGCTTGCCGGGGAGTTCCTCCTACGAGCAGTACTTC; d_gene: -; j_gene: TRBJ2-7; abundance: -; v_gene: TRBV5-5
CDR3aa: CAWSVRWREGQFF; CDR3nt: TGTGCCTGGAGTGTCCGCTGGCGGGAGGGGCAGTTCTTC; d_gene: TRBD2; j_gene: TRBJ2-1; abundance: few; v_gene: TRBV30
CDR3aa: CSARARDRSSYEQYF; CDR3nt: TGCAGTGCTAGAGCCCGGGACAGGAGCTCCTACGAGCAGTACTTC; d_gene: TRBD1; j_gene: TRBJ2-7; abundance: few; v_gene: TRBV20-1
CDR3aa: CSASPTGGVTNEKLFF; CDR3nt: TGCAGTGCTAGCCCCACGGGCGGTGTAACTAATGAAAAACTGTTTTTT; d_gene: -; j_gene: TRBJ1-4; abundance: -; v_gene: TRBV20-1
CDR3aa: CASKLAGGSTDTQYF; CDR3nt: TGTGCCAGCAAACTAGCGGGGGGTAGCACAGATACGCAGTATTTT; d_gene: TRBD2; j_gene: TRBJ2-3; abundance: few; v_gene: TRBV7-3
CDR3aa: CASSIQTGDNSPLHF; CDR3nt: TGTGCCAGCAGCATCCAGACAGGGGATAATTCACCCCTCCACTTT; d_gene: TRBD1; j_gene: TRBJ1-6; abundance: many; v_gene: TRBV13
CDR3aa: CAWLVRAGGEQYF; CDR3nt: TGTGCCTGGCTTGTACGGGCCGGTGGCGAGCAGTACTTC; d_gene: -; j_gene: TRBJ2-7; abundance: -; v_gene: TRBV30
CDR3aa: CASSQRLAGGLGTDTQYF; CDR3nt: TGCGCCAGCAGCCAAAGGCTAGCGGGGGGGCTGGGCACAGATACGCAGTATTTT; d_gene: TRBD2; j_gene: TRBJ2-3; abundance: many; v_gene: TRBV4-1
CDR3aa: CASSLAVPYPGELFF; CDR3nt: TGTGCCAGCAGCTTGGCCGTCCCCTACCCCGGGGAGCTGTTTTTT; d_gene: -; j_gene: TRBJ2-2; abundance: few; v_gene: TRBV7-6
CDR3aa: CASSLDGNPGQETQYF; CDR3nt: TGTGCCAGCAGTTTAGACGGGAACCCCGGCCAAGAGACCCAGTACTTC; d_gene: -; j_gene: TRBJ2-5; abundance: -; v_gene: TRBV12-3/TRBV12-4
CDR3aa: CAWNRDRVNEQFF; CDR3nt: TGTGCCTGGAATAGGGACAGGGTCAATGAGCAGTTCTTC; d_gene: TRBD1; j_gene: TRBJ2-1; abundance: few; v_gene: TRBV30
CDR3aa: CASSLITDRRTEAFF; CDR3nt: TGTGCCAGCAGCCTGATTACGGACAGAAGAACTGAAGCTTTCTTT; d_gene: -; j_gene: TRBJ1-1; abundance: -; v_gene: TRBV6-5
CDR3aa: CASSRLAGNTDTQYF; CDR3nt: TGTGCCAGCAGCCGTCTAGCGGGGAACACAGATACGCAGTATTTT; d_gene: TRBD2; j_gene: TRBJ2-3; abundance: many; v_gene: TRBV12-3/TRBV12-4
CDR3aa: CASSLKGYEQYF; CDR3nt: TGTGCCAGCAGCCTCAAGGGGTACGAGCAGTACTTC; d_gene: -; j_gene: TRBJ2-7; abundance: many; v_gene: TRBV5-1
CDR3aa: CSATIGRGGETQYF; CDR3nt: TGCAGCGCTACCATAGGTCGGGGTGGAGAGACCCAGTACTTC; d_gene: -; j_gene: TRBJ2-5; abundance: -; v_gene: TRBV29-1
CDR3aa: CASSPRQGAGYGYTF; CDR3nt: TGTGCCAGCAGTCCCCGACAGGGGGCAGGCTATGGCTACACCTTC; d_gene: TRBD1; j_gene: TRBJ1-2; abundance: few; v_gene: TRBV2
CDR3aa: CASSLPRVRTGTDTQYF; CDR3nt: TGCGCCAGCAGCCTCCCCAGGGTTCGGACCGGCACAGATACGCAGTATTTT; d_gene: -; j_gene: TRBJ2-3; abundance: few; v_gene: TRBV5-1
CDR3aa: CASSLLLGGPTDTQYF; CDR3nt: TGTGCCAGCAGCTTATTGTTGGGAGGGCCCACAGATACGCAGTATTTT; d_gene: TRBD2; j_gene: TRBJ2-3; abundance: -; v_gene: TRBV7-8
CDR3aa: CASSFGGAIQPQHF; CDR3nt: TGTGCCAGCAGTTTTGGGGGGGCAATTCAGCCCCAGCATTTT; d_gene: -; j_gene: TRBJ1-5; abundance: -; v_gene: TRBV12-3/TRBV12-4